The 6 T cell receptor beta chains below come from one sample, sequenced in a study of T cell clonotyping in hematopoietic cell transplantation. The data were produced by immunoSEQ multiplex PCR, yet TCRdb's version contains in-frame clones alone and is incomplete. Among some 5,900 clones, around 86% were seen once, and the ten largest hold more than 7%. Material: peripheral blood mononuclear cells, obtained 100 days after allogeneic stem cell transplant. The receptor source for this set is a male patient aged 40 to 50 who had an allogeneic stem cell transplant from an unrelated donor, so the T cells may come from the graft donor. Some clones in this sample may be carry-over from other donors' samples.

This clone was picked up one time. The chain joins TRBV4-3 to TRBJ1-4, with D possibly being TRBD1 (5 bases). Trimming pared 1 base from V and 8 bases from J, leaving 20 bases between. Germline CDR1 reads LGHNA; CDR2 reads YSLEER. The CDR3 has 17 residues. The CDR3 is CASSQAILAQDYEKLFF. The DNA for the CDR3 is TGCGCCAGCAGCCAAGCAATTCTTGCACAGGACTACGAAAAACTGTTTTTT.

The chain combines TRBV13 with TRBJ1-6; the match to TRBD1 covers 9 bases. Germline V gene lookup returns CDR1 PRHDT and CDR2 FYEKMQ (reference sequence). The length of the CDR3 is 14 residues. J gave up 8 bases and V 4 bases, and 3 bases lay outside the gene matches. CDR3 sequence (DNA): TGTGCCAGCAGCTCCGGGACAGGGTATTCACCCCTCCACTTT. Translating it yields CASSSGTGYSPLHF.

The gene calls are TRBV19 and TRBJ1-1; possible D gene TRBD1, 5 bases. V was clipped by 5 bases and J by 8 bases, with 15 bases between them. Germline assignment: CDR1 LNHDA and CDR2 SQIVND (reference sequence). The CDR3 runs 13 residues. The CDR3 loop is CASSWGVGGEAFF. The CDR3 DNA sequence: TGTGCCAGTAGTTGGGGGGTAGGAGGGGAAGCTTTCTTT.

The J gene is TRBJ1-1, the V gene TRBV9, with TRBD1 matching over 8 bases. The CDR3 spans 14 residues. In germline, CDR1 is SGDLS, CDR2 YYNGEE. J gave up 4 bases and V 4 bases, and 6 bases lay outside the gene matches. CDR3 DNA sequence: TGTGCCAGCAGCCCTCGACAGGGGTTCACTGAAGCTTTCTTT. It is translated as CASSPRQGFTEAFF.

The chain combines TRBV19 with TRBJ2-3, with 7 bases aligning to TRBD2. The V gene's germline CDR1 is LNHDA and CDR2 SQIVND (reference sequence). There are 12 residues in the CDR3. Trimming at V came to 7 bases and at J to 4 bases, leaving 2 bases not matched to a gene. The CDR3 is CASKGRADTQYF. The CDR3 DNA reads TGTGCCAGTAAGGGGAGGGCAGATACGCAGTATTTT.

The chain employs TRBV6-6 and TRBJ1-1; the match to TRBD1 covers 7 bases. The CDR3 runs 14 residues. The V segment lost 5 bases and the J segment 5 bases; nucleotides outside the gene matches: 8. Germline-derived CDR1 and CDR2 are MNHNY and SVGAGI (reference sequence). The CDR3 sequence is CASSPDRVATEAFF. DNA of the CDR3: TGTGCCAGCAGTCCAGACAGGGTGGCGACTGAAGCTTTCTTT.